The 13 T cell receptor beta chains reported below all come from one sample, sequenced in a study of cytomegalovirus exposure and HLA in healthy donors. PCR was performed using 60 Vbeta and 13 Jbeta primers. Clones were sequenced by immunoSEQ multiplex PCR, and TCRdb holds only the in-frame ones, with some missing. The sample has fewer than 140,000 clones, about 70% seen once. The sample comprised PBMCs. The receptors were gathered from a woman in her forties or fifties in good health and CMV-seropositive.

Only one count was recorded for this clone. The chain recombines TRBV5-4 with TRBJ2-5; 7 bases agree with TRBD2. The DNA end is a closer match to TRBJ2-7, so the J assignment may be wrong. The CDR3 consists of 15 residues. The V gene's germline CDR1 is SGHNT and CDR2 YYREEE (reference sequence). This chain's CDR3 is CASSRPGDYSYEQYF. Here the CDR3 DNA reads TGTGCCAGCAGCCGCCCGGGGGACTACTCCTACGAGCAGTACTTC.

This clone has just one count. The CDR3 loop is CASRPGGPSQGYTF. CDR3 coding DNA: TGTGCCAGCAGACCAGGGGGACCTTCACAAGGCTACACCTTC. The chain combines TRBV6-1 with TRBJ1-2; 7 positions agree with TRBD1. Unmatched junction bases numbered 12, after V lost 6 bases and J lost 8 bases. CDR3 length: 14 residues. The V gene's germline CDR1 is MNHNS and CDR2 SASEGT.

This clone was counted once. The rearrangement links TRBV7-8 to TRBJ1-1; the D gene is possibly TRBD1 (5 bases). This CDR3 is built from 14 residues. Trimming removed 4 bases from V and 3 bases from J, with 12 bases in between. Germline values: CDR1 SGHVS, CDR2 FQNEAQ. The CDR3 coding sequence is TGTGCCAGCAGCTCCTGGAGGGGCGACACTGAAGCTTTCTTT. The encoded protein is CASSSWRGDTEAFF.

This clone appeared once. This sequence joins TRBV25-1 and TRBJ2-1; the match to TRBD1 covers 7 bases. Trimming at V came to 7 bases and at J to 2 bases, leaving 5 bases not matched to a gene. The CDR3 contains 14 residues. Germline V CDR1 and CDR2: MGHDK, SYGVNS. CDR3 DNA: TGTGCCAGCAAAGAACAGGGGACCTACAATGAGCAGTTCTTC. This sequence encodes CASKEQGTYNEQFF.

The table lists this clone with a count of one. The chain uses TRBV15 and TRBJ2-5; D is unresolved. Germline assignment: CDR1 LNHNV and CDR2 YYDKDF (reference sequence). The CDR3 runs to 12 residues. V lost 0 bases to trimming and J lost 5 bases, with 4 bases between them. CDR3 loop: CATSRDSETQYF. The CDR3 nucleotides are TGTGCCACCAGCAGAGATTCGGAGACCCAGTACTTC.

This chain joins TRBV7-2 and TRBJ1-5, with a possible D match to TRBD1 (6 bases). This CDR3 contains 15 residues. The V end was cut by 4 bases, the J end by 1 base, with 11 bases between. CDR1 and CDR2 from the germline V gene are SGHTA and FQGNSA. CDR3 amino acids: CASSSQQGSNQPQHF. CDR3 bases: TGTGCCAGCAGCTCTCAACAGGGCAGCAATCAGCCCCAGCATTTT. The full variable domain, completed using reference TRBV7-2 and TRBJ1-5, is GAGVSQSPSNKVTEKGKDVELRCDPISGHTALYWYRQSLGQGLEFLIYFQGNSAPDKSGLPSDRFSAERTGGSVSTLTIQRTQQEDSAVYLCASSSQQGSNQPQHFGDGTRLSIL.

The chain joins TRBV18 to TRBJ2-3; 10 nucleotides agree with TRBD2. Germline-derived CDR1 and CDR2 are KGHSH and LQKENI. The length of the CDR3 is 15 residues. V gave up 3 bases and J gave up 4 bases; unmatched junction bases: 4. The CDR3 protein is CASSPSGGHADTQYF. CDR3 sequence (DNA): TGTGCCAGCTCACCTAGCGGGGGGCACGCAGATACGCAGTATTTT. Looking up the rest from reference TRBV18 and TRBJ2-3 gives the full variable domain: NAGVMQNPRHLVRRRGQEARLRCSPMKGHSHVYWYRQLPEEGLKFMVYLQKENIIDESGMPKERFSAEFPKEGPSILRIQQVVRGDSAAYFCASSPSGGHADTQYFGPGTRLTVL.

The chain carries TRBV9 and TRBJ1-3; D gene ambiguous. This CDR3 spans 13 amino acids. Germline CDR1 reads SGDLS; CDR2 reads YYNGEE. The V gene lost 4 bases and the J gene lost 2 bases, with 7 bases spanning the gap. The CDR3 region is CASSLITGNTIYF. The CDR3 nucleotides read TGTGCCAGCAGCCTAATCACTGGAAACACCATATATTTT.

The V and J genes are TRBV9 and TRBJ2-1; 11 bases agree with TRBD2. Germline V gene data show CDR1 as SGDLS and CDR2 as YYNGEE. V gave up 0 bases and J gave up 7 bases; unmatched junction bases: 6. This CDR3 has 16 amino acids. CDR3 in DNA: TGTGCCAGCAGCGTAGGGAGTAGCGGGGGGGTTAATGAGCAGTTCTTC. Its translation is CASSVGSSGGVNEQFF.

The chain combines TRBV27 with TRBJ1-6; the match to TRBD1 covers 9 bases. V gave up 4 bases and J gave up 10 bases; unmatched junction bases: 8. Germline CDR1 MNHEY, CDR2 SMNVEV (reference sequence). The CDR3 is 15 residues long. The CDR3 here is CASSSQQGANSPLHF. The DNA of the CDR3 is TGTGCCAGCAGTTCCCAACAGGGGGCAAACTCACCCCTCCACTTT.

In this sample, this clone turned up a few times. The chain has TRBV7-8 and TRBJ2-7; 10 nucleotides agree with TRBD2. From germline, CDR1 is SGHVS and CDR2 FQNEAQ. This CDR3 region has 14 residues. Trimming at V came to 6 bases and at J to 3 bases, leaving 5 bases not matched to a gene. CDR3 sequence reads: CASREAGGLYEQYF. In DNA, the CDR3 is TGTGCCAGCAGAGAAGCGGGGGGGCTCTACGAGCAGTACTTC. Looking up the rest from reference TRBV7-8 and TRBJ2-7 gives the full variable domain: GAGVSQSPRYKVAKRGQDVALRCDPISGHVSLFWYQQALGQGPEFLTYFQNEAQLDKSGLPSDRFFAERPEGSVSTLKIQRTQQEDSAVYLCASREAGGLYEQYFGPGTRLTVT.

The rearrangement links TRBV28 to TRBJ2-3; 8 nucleotides align to TRBD1. The CDR3 has 14 residues. The V gene's germline CDR1 is MDHEN and CDR2 SYDVKM. V shed 3 bases, J shed 5 bases, and the junction held 4 bases outside the gene matches. CDR3 bases: TGTGCCAGCAGTTTCGGACAGGGAAGAGATACGCAGTATTTT. This translates into CASSFGQGRDTQYF.

The sample holds one count of this clone. The chain recombines TRBV9 with TRBJ2-2, with TRBD2 as a possible D gene (6 bases). Germline lookup yields CDR1 SGDLS and CDR2 YYNGEE. This CDR3 is 16 amino acids long. V was clipped by 0 bases and J by 6 bases, with 15 bases between them. CDR3 in DNA: TGTGCCAGCAGCGTAGTTAAGAGCGGGCGGGCCGGGGAGCTGTTTTTT. This sequence encodes CASSVVKSGRAGELFF. The whole variable domain, remainder taken from reference TRBV9 and TRBJ2-2, is DSGVTQTPKHLITATGQRVTLRCSPRSGDLSVYWYQQSLDQGLQFLIQYYNGEERAKGNILERFSAQQFPDLHSELNLSSLELGDSALYFCASSVVKSGRAGELFFGEGSRLTVL.